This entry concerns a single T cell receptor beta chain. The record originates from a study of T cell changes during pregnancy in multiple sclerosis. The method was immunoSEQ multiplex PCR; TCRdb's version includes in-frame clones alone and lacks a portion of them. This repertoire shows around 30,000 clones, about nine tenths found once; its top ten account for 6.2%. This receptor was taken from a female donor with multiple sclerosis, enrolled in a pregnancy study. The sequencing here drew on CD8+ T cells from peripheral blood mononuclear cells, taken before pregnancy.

CDR3 protein: CASSLRAGVLYEQYF. The CDR3 coding sequence is TGTGCCAGCAGTCTAAGAGCGGGAGTCCTCTACGAGCAGTACTTC. The rearrangement joins TRBV27 to TRBJ2-7, with 8 bases fitting TRBD2. V lost 5 bases, J lost 3 bases, and 9 bases stayed unmatched. The CDR3 consists of 15 residues. Per the germline V gene, CDR1 is MNHEY and CDR2 is SMNVEV (reference sequence).